The 25 T cell receptor beta chains presented below share a single source sample, sequenced in a study of shared T cell receptors in the human thymus. Sequenced by immunoSEQ multiplex PCR; TCRdb stores in-frame clones only, minus some. The sample yields over 350,000 clones, 95% seen once. Material: thymocytes. The receptors come from a human donor.

The chain links TRBV5-4 to TRBJ1-4, with D hard to call. Germline V CDR1 and CDR2: SGHNT, YYREEE (reference sequence). The ends were cut back, 2 bases at V and 7 bases at J, with 6 bases in the middle. The CDR3 has 12 residues. The CDR3 reads CASSLPGEKLFF. Written as DNA, the CDR3 is TGTGCCAGCAGCTTACCGGGTGAAAAACTGTTTTTT.

The chain employs TRBV18 and TRBJ2-7, with TRBD2 matching over 13 bases. The CDR3 runs 17 residues. Per germline, CDR1 KGHSH and CDR2 LQKENI. V was pared by 2 bases and J by 3 bases, with 7 bases of the junction left unmatched. CDR3 protein: CASSPSIGTSGVYEQYF. In DNA, the CDR3 is TGTGCCAGCTCACCATCCATAGGGACTAGCGGGGTCTACGAGCAGTACTTC.

The V and J genes are TRBV5-6 and TRBJ1-5; maybe TRBD1 (5 bases). The germline V and J ends were trimmed by 5 bases and 4 bases, with 16 bases remaining between them. CDR1 and CDR2 from the germline V gene are SGHDT and YYEEEE. The CDR3 covers 15 residues. CDR3 region: CASSNGGGGNQPQHF. Written as DNA, the CDR3 is TGTGCCAGCAGTAACGGGGGAGGCGGAAATCAGCCCCAGCATTTT.

This rearrangement joins TRBV9 to TRBJ1-4; 7 positions agree with TRBD1. The J segment lost 10 bases and the V segment lost 3 bases, leaving 15 bases of the junction unmatched. The CDR3 totals 16 residues. The V gene's germline CDR1 is SGDLS and CDR2 YYNGEE. The CDR3 coding sequence is TGTGCCAGCAGCGGACCGGGAGGGACAGACAAAGGAAAACTGTTTTTT. Its translation: CASSGPGGTDKGKLFF.

The genes are TRBV14 and TRBJ2-1; 9 bases align to TRBD1. V shed 6 bases and J 7 bases; nucleotides not matched to a gene: 10. This CDR3 has 15 amino acids. Germline CDR1 reads SGHDN; CDR2 reads FVKESK. The chain's CDR3 is CASRNTGGADNEQFF. The CDR3 DNA reads as TGTGCCAGCAGAAATACAGGGGGCGCAGATAATGAGCAGTTCTTC.

The chain combines TRBV14 with TRBJ1-1; TRBD1 matches at 7 bases. The CDR3 length is 15 residues. Germline loops: CDR1 SGHDN, CDR2 FVKESK. V lost 1 base and J lost 1; bases outside the gene matches: 3. CDR3 nucleotides: TGTGCCAGCAGCCAAGTAGGGACAGAGAACACTGAAGCTTTCTTT. It specifies CASSQVGTENTEAFF.

This clone has just a few counts. A read error is likely, as this CDR3 ends without the conserved phenylalanine or tryptophan. No DNA is shown, since the ends of the CDR3 on it are uncertain; the CDR3 is the one TCRdb lists. The rearrangement links TRBV28 to TRBJ2-7; the table gives TRBD2 as D, unverified against the DNA. Termini included, the CDR3 measures 10 amino acids. CDR1 and CDR2 (germline): MDHEN, SYDVKM. The CDR3: CASRAGGPGI.

This clone was seen just once. V and J are TRBV27 and TRBJ2-2; tentatively, D is TRBD1 (6 bases). The ends were cut back, 6 bases at V and 7 bases at J, with 24 bases in the middle. There are 17 residues in the CDR3. Germline V lookup: CDR1 MNHEY, CDR2 SMNVEV (reference sequence). The DNA for the CDR3 is TGTGCCAGCAGGGGTGGTCAAGGGAAGGGGGATGGCGGGGAGCTGTTTTTT. Protein: CASRGGQGKGDGGELFF.

This sequence joins TRBV5-1 and TRBJ2-1; 8 bases fit TRBD1. The germline V gene encodes CDR1 SGHRS and CDR2 YFSETQ. Trimming took 1 base from V and 1 from J; bases not matched to a gene: 4. CDR3 length equals 16 residues. The CDR3 DNA reads as TGCGCCAGCAGCTTGTCTAGGACAGGGTCCTACAATGAGCAGTTCTTC. Its translation: CASSLSRTGSYNEQFF.

The gene calls are TRBV2 and TRBJ2-7; no definite D call. Germline V gives CDR1 SNHLY, CDR2 FYNNEI. Trimming took 0 bases from V and 2 from J, leaving 5 bases between them. CDR3 length: 13 amino acids. The CDR3 spells CASSEAKTYEQYF. As DNA, the CDR3 is TGTGCCAGCAGTGAAGCGAAGACCTACGAGCAGTACTTC.

J is TRBJ2-1 and V is TRBV5-1; 9 bases align to TRBD2. The CDR3 length is 16 residues. J gave up 11 bases and V 4 bases, and 16 bases lay outside the gene matches. Germline CDR1 reads SGHRS; CDR2 reads YFSETQ. In nucleotides, the CDR3 is TGCGCCAGCAGCCCGTCACTAGCGGGTGGGCTCGGGAAGCAGTTCTTC. This gives the protein CASSPSLAGGLGKQFF.

The V call is TRBV9, the J call TRBJ2-1; 8 bases are shared with TRBD1. V gave up 3 bases and J gave up 4 bases; unmatched junction bases: 15. CDR1 is SGDLS and CDR2 is YYNGEE in the germline V gene. This CDR3 is 18 amino acids long. As DNA, the CDR3 is TGTGCCAGCAGCGGGCCCCCCTGGACAGGGAACGAGTACAATGAGCAGTTCTTC. Its translation is CASSGPPWTGNEYNEQFF.

The chain joins TRBV27 to TRBJ2-7, with 8 bases lining up with TRBD1. Germline CDR1 and CDR2: MNHEY and SMNVEV (reference sequence). After removal of 1 base from V and 2 bases from J, the junction contained 10 bases not matched to a gene. CDR3 length: 17 residues. The CDR3 here is CASSLFATTGDTYEQYF. CDR3 nucleotide sequence: TGTGCCAGCAGTTTATTTGCTACGACAGGGGATACCTACGAGCAGTACTTC.

This clone was detected once. This sequence joins TRBV27 and TRBJ1-4; D perhaps matches TRBD1 (5 bases). V lost 1 base, J lost 5 bases, and 11 bases lay in between. The CDR3 is made up of 15 amino acids. Germline-derived CDR1 and CDR2 are MNHEY and SMNVEV (reference sequence). The CDR3, as DNA: TGTGCCAGCAGTTTATGTCCAGGGCAGAATGAAAAACTGTTTTTT. It specifies CASSLCPGQNEKLFF.

This chain joins TRBV5-6 and TRBJ2-1, with a weak D call TRBD1 (6 bases). V lost 1 base, J lost 4 bases, and 12 bases lay in between. The CDR3 is 15 residues long. Germline CDR1 and CDR2: SGHDT and YYEEEE. The CDR3 reads CASSLTGYGYNEQFF. In nucleotides, the CDR3 is TGTGCCAGCAGCTTGACAGGGTATGGATACAATGAGCAGTTCTTC. Filled out from reference TRBV5-6 and TRBJ2-1, the complete variable domain reads DAGVTQSPTHLIKTRGQQVTLRCSPKSGHDTVSWYQQALGQGPQFIFQYYEEEERQRGNFPDRFSGHQFPNYSSELNVNALLLGDSALYLCASSLTGYGYNEQFFGPGTRLTVL.

The chain has TRBV5-1 and TRBJ2-7; D is ambiguous. CDR3 length: 12 residues. V lost 4 bases and J 4 bases, leaving 9 bases between the germline ends. CDR1 and CDR2 from the germline V gene are SGHRS and YFSETQ. The CDR3 here is CASSPAAYEQYF. The CDR3 DNA follows: TGCGCCAGCAGCCCTGCCGCTTACGAGCAGTACTTC.

The CDR3 here is CASTTGSSPGYTF. The CDR3 DNA reads TGTGCCAGCACCACAGGCTCAAGTCCTGGCTACACCTTC. The genes are TRBV27 and TRBJ1-2; a weak D match, TRBD1 (5 bases). The V gene lost 7 bases and the J gene lost 7 bases, with 16 bases spanning the gap. Germline CDR1 and CDR2: MNHEY and SMNVEV (reference sequence). There are 13 residues in the CDR3.

CDR3 sequence: CASSQGTSNYGYTF. In DNA, the CDR3 is TGCGCCAGCAGCCAAGGGACATCCAACTATGGCTACACCTTC. The chain couples TRBV4-3 to TRBJ1-2; a weak D match, TRBD1 (5 bases). Germline V lookup: CDR1 LGHNA, CDR2 YSLEER. The germline V and J ends were trimmed by 1 base and 2 bases, with 8 bases remaining between them. The CDR3 loop spans 14 amino acids.

This clone occurred once. The chain recombines TRBV19 with TRBJ1-5, with TRBD1 as a possible D gene (5 bases). Trimming stripped 7 bases from V and 3 bases from J, with 22 bases between. Germline values: CDR1 LNHDA, CDR2 SQIVND (reference sequence). This CDR3 has 17 residues. DNA for the CDR3: TGTGCCAGTACCCTAACGGGTAGGGCGGGGGTCAATCAGCCCCAGCATTTT. Translation: CASTLTGRAGVNQPQHF.

This chain joins TRBV5-1 and TRBJ2-1, with 8 bases identical to TRBD2. The ends lost 1 base at V and 4 bases at J; junction bases unmatched: 10. CDR1 and CDR2 (germline): SGHRS, YFSETQ. The CDR3 sequence is 17 residues long. The CDR3 region is CASSLNQRTSSYNEQFF. Written as DNA, the CDR3 is TGCGCCAGCAGCTTGAACCAGAGGACTAGCTCATACAATGAGCAGTTCTTC.

The chain recombines TRBV6-6 with TRBJ2-7; TRBD2 is a possible D gene (6 bases). Per the germline V gene, CDR1 is MNHNY and CDR2 is SVGAGI (reference sequence). CDR3 length equals 13 residues. The ends were cut back, 7 bases at V and 2 bases at J, with 12 bases in the middle. The CDR3 DNA is TGTGCCAGCAATAGGGACTTTACCTACGAGCAGTACTTC. Amino acids: CASNRDFTYEQYF.

This chain joins TRBV30 and TRBJ2-7; no firm D call. The CDR3 spans 13 residues. Germline lookup yields CDR1 GTSNPN and CDR2 SVGIG (reference sequence). The V end was cut by 0 bases, the J end by 2 bases, with 8 bases between. CDR3 in amino acids: CAWSVSPAYEQYF. In DNA form, the CDR3 reads TGTGCCTGGAGTGTAAGCCCGGCCTACGAGCAGTACTTC.

The chain carries TRBV28 and TRBJ2-3; 8 positions agree with TRBD1. Germline V CDR1 and CDR2: MDHEN, SYDVKM. The CDR3 runs 16 residues. V trimming: 7 bases; J trimming: 5 bases; junction bases outside the gene matches: 14. The chain's CDR3 is CASKTTGTGSGDTQYF. The CDR3 nucleotides read TGTGCCAGCAAAACCACCGGGACAGGTTCAGGAGATACGCAGTATTTT.

CDR3 nucleotides: TGTGCCAGCAGTGACGTTACTAGCGGGAGGGCACCCTACAATGAGCAGTTCTTC. Translation: CASSDVTSGRAPYNEQFF. This sequence joins TRBV6-4 and TRBJ2-1; 13 positions agree with TRBD2. The CDR3 runs to 18 residues. Germline V gene sequence: CDR1 MRHNA, CDR2 SNTAGT. Trimming removed 2 bases from V and 2 bases from J; junction bases left unmatched: 6.

This clone has a single count. The rearrangement joins TRBV15 to TRBJ2-7; D not resolved. Germline V lookup: CDR1 LNHNV, CDR2 YYDKDF (reference sequence). The CDR3 sequence is 14 residues long. The ends were cut back, 8 bases at V and 2 bases at J, with 16 bases in the middle. In DNA form, the CDR3 reads TGTGCCACCCGAAGGTTAGGGATGGCCTACGAGCAGTACTTC. Its translation: CATRRLGMAYEQYF.